The clone carrying this T cell receptor (beta chain) was seen once. Sequenced by immunoSEQ multiplex PCR; TCRdb stores in-frame clones only, minus some. The repertoire consists of hundreds of thousands of clones, with approximately 90% occurring once and the leading ten covering roughly 8%. Participants came from roughly 24 US areas, aged about 18 to 95 years. The data were obtained in a study of blood T cell repertoires in COVID-19. This receptor was identified in a woman aged 60 to 75 who had recovered from COVID-19. The sample was PBMCs or T cells enriched from blood (not recorded which).

CDR3 DNA: TGTGCCAGTAGTTTACTCCGGGGGGCTGGCAATCAGCCCCAGCATTTT. Protein product: CASSLLRGAGNQPQHF. The chain combines TRBV19 with TRBJ1-5; maybe TRBD1 (6 bases). V was cut by 5 bases and J by 2 bases, with 16 bases left in between. This CDR3 has 16 residues. The germline V gene has CDR1 LNHDA and CDR2 SQIVND (reference sequence).